This TCR beta chain was captured in a study of shared clonotypes between healthy human individuals. Sequencing used immunoSEQ multiplex PCR; TCRdb keeps in-frame clones, though not all of them. The sample consists of approximately 500,000 clones, about 84% of them appearing once. This clone occurred once. A far larger clone lies a single base away; this is likely a read error. The sample was PBMCs. This TCR was sampled from a woman aged 40 to 55 in good health. Some clones in this sample may be carry-over from other donors' samples.

The CDR3 DNA follows: TGTGCCAGCTCACCACAGGGTTCTGAAGCTTTCTTT. This gives the protein CASSPQGSEAFF. V is TRBV18 and J is TRBJ1-1; D is uncertain. Germline V CDR1 and CDR2: KGHSH, LQKENI. The CDR3 is made up of 12 amino acids. Trimming took 1 base from V and 6 from J, leaving 6 bases between them.